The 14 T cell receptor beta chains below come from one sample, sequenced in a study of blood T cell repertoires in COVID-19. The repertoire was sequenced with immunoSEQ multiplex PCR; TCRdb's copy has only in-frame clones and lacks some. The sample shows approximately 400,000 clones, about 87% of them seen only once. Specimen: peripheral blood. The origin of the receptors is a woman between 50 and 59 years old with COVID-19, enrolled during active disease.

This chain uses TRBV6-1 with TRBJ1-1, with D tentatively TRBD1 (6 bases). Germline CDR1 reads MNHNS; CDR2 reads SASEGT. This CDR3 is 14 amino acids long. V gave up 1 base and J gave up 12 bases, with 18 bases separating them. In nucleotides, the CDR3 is TGTGCCAGCAGTGAAGGGCAGGGGCGCCTGGGAACTTTCTTT. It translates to CASSEGQGRLGTFF.

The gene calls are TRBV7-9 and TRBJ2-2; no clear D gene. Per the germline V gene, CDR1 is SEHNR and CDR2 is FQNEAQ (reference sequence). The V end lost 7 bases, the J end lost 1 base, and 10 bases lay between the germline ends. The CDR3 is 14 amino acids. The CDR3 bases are TGTGCCAGCACCGTAGACTTGAACACCGGGGAGCTGTTTTTT. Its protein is CASTVDLNTGELFF.

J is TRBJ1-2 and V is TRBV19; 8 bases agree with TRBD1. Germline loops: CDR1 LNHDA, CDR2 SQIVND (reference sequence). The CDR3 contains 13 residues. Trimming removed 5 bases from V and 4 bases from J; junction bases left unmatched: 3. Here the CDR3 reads CASSLTGAYGYTF. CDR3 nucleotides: TGTGCCAGTAGTTTGACAGGGGCCTATGGCTACACCTTC.

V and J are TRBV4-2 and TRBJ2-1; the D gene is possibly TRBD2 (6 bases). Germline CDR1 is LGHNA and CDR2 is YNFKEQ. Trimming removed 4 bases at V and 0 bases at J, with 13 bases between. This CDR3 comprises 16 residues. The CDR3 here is CASSPSVGPSYNEQFF. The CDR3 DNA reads TGTGCCAGCAGCCCTAGCGTAGGGCCCTCCTACAATGAGCAGTTCTTC.

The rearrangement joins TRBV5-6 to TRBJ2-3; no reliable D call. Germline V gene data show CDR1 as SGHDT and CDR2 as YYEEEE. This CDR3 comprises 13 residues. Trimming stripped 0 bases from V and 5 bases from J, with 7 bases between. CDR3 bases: TGTGCCAGCAGCTTGGGGGCAGGAGATACGCAGTATTTT. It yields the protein CASSLGAGDTQYF.

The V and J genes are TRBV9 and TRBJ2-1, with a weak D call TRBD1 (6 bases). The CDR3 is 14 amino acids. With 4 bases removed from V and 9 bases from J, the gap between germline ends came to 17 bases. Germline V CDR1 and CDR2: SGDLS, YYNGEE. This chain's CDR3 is CASSPEGVGSEQFF. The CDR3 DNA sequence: TGTGCCAGCAGCCCCGAGGGGGTTGGTAGTGAGCAGTTCTTC.

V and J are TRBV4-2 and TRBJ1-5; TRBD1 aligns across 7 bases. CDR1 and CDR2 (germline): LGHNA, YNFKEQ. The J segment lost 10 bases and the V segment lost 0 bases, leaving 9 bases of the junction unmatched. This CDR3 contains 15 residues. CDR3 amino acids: CASSQEHRGLDPQHF. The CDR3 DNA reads TGTGCCAGCAGCCAAGAACACAGGGGACTGGATCCCCAGCATTTT.

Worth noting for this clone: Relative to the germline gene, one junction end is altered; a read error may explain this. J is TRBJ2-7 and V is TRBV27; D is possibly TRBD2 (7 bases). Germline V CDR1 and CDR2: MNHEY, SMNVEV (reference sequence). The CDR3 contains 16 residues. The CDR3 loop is CARSPGGLAGAGEQYF. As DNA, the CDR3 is TGTGCCCGCAGCCCGGGGGGACTCGCGGGGGCGGGGGAGCAGTACTTC.

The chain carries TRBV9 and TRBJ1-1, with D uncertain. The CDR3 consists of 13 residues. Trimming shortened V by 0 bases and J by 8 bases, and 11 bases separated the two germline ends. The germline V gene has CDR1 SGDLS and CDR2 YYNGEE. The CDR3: CASSVDGGLEAFF. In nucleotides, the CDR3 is TGTGCCAGCAGCGTAGACGGCGGACTAGAAGCTTTCTTT. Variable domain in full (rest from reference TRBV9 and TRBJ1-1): DSGVTQTPKHLITATGQRVTLRCSPRSGDLSVYWYQQSLDQGLQFLIQYYNGEERAKGNILERFSAQQFPDLHSELNLSSLELGDSALYFCASSVDGGLEAFFGQGTRLTVV.

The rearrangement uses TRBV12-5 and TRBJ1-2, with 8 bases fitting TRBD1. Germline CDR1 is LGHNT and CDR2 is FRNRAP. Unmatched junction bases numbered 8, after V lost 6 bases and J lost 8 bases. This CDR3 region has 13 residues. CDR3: CASGPGGGRGYTF. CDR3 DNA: TGTGCTAGTGGGCCAGGGGGCGGTAGGGGCTACACCTTC.

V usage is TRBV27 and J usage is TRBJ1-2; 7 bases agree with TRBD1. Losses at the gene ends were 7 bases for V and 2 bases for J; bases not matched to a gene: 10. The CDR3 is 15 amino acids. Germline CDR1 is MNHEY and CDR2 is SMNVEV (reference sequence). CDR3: CASTQSGTANYGYTF. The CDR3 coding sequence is TGTGCCAGCACCCAGTCCGGGACAGCCAACTATGGCTACACCTTC.

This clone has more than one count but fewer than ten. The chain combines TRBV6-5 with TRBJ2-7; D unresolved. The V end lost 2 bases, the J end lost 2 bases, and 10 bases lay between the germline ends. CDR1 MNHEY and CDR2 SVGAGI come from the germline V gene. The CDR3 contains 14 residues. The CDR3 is CASSYIADPYEQYF. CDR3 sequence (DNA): TGTGCCAGCAGTTACATCGCGGATCCCTACGAGCAGTACTTC.

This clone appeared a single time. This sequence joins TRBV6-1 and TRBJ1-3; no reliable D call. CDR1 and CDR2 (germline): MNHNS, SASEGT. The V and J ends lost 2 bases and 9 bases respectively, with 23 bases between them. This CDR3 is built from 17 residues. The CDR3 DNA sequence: TGTGCCAGCAGTGAATTGGCAGGCTGGAGCCTCCGGGGCACCATATATTTT. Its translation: CASSELAGWSLRGTIYF.

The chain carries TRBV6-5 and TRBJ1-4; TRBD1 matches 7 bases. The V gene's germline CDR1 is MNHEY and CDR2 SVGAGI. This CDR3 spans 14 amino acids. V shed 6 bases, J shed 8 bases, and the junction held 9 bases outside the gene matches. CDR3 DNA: TGTGCCAGCAGGGGGCTAGGGGGCGAGGAAAAACTGTTTTTT. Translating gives CASRGLGGEEKLFF.